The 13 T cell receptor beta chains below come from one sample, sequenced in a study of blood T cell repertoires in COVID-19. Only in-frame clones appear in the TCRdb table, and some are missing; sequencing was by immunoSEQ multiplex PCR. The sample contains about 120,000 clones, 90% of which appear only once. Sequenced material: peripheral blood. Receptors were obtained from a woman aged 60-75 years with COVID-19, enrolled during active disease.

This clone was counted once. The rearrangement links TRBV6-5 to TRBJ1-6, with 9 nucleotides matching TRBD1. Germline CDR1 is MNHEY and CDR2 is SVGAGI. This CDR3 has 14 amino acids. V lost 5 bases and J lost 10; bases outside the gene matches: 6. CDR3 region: CASSRQGVRSPLHF. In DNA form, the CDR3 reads TGTGCCAGCAGTAGACAGGGGGTAAGATCACCCCTCCACTTT.

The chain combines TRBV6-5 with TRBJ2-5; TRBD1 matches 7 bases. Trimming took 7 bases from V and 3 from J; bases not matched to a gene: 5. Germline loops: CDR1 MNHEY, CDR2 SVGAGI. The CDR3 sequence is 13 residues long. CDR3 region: CASKPTGKETQYF. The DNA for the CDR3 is TGTGCCAGCAAACCGACAGGGAAAGAGACCCAGTACTTC.

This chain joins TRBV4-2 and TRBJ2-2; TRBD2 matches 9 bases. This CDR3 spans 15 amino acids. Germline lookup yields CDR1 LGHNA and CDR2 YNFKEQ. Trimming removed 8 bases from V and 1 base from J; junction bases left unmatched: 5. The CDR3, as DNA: TGTGCCAGCGGGCTAGCGGGAATGAACACCGGGGAGCTGTTTTTT. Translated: CASGLAGMNTGELFF.

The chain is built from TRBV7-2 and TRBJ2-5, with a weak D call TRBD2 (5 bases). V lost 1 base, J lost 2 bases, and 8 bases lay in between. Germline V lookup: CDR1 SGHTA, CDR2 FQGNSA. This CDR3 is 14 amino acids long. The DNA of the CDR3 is TGTGCCAGCAGCTTAGGGACTTTTCAAGAGACCCAGTACTTC. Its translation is CASSLGTFQETQYF.

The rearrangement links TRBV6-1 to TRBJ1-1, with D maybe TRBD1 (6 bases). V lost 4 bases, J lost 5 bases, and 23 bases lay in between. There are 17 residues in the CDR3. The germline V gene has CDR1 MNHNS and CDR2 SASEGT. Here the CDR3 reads CASSGRFAEARGTEAFF. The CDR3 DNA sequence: TGTGCCAGCAGTGGACGATTTGCAGAGGCTAGGGGGACTGAAGCTTTCTTT.

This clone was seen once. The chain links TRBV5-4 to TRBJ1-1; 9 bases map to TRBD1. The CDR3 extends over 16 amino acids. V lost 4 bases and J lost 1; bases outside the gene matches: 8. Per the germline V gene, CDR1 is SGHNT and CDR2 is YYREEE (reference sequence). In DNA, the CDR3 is TGTGCCAGCAGCCCCCGGGACAGGGCCCCGAACACTGAAGCTTTCTTT. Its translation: CASSPRDRAPNTEAFF.

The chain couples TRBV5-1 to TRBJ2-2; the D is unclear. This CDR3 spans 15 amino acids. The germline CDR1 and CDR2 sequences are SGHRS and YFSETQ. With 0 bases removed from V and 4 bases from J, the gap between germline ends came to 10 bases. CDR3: CASSLEARSTGELFF. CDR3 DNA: TGCGCCAGCAGCTTGGAGGCTAGGTCCACCGGGGAGCTGTTTTTT.

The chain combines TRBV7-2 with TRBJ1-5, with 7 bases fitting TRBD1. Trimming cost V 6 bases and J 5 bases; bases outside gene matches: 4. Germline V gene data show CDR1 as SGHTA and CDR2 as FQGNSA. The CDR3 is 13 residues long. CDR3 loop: CASSFQGDQPQHF. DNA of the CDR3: TGTGCCAGCAGTTTCCAGGGGGATCAGCCCCAGCATTTT.

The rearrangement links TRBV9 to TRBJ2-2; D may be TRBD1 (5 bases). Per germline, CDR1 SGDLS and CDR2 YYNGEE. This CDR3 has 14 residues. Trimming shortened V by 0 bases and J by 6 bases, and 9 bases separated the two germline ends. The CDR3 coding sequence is TGTGCCAGCAGCGTAGTAGGGGTCTCCGGGGAGCTGTTTTTT. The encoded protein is CASSVVGVSGELFF.

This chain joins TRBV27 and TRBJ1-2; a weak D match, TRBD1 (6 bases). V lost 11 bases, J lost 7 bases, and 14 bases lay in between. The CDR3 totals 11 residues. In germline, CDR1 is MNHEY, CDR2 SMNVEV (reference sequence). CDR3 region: CASSDSSGYTF. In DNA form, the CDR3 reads TGTGCCTCCTCGGACAGTTCTGGCTACACCTTC.

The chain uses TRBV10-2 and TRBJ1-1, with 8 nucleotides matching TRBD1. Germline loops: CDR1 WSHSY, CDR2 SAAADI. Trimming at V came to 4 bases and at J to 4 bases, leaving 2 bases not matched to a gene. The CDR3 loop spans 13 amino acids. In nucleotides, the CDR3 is TGCGCCAGCAGTGCAGGGGGCCGCACTGAAGCTTTCTTT. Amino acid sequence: CASSAGGRTEAFF.

This CDR3 is CASSLGGGQPQHF. DNA for the CDR3: TGCGCCAGCAGCTTGGGGGGGGGTCAGCCCCAGCATTTT. The chain has TRBV5-1 and TRBJ1-5; a weak D match, TRBD1 (5 bases). Germline V gene data show CDR1 as SGHRS and CDR2 as YFSETQ. Trimming shortened V by 0 bases and J by 6 bases, and 7 bases separated the two germline ends. The length of the CDR3 is 13 residues.

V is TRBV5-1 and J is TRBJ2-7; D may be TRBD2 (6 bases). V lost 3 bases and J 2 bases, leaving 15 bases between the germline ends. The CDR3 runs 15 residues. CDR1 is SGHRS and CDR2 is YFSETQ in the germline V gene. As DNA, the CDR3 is TGCGCCAGCAGCTCATACGGGACTTCAACCTACGAGCAGTACTTC. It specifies CASSSYGTSTYEQYF.